This T cell receptor (beta chain) comes out of a study of T cell responses to AZD1222 COVID-19 vaccine. As for this clone: Its antigen remains unidentified.

The method was immunoSEQ multiplex PCR; TCRdb's version includes in-frame clones alone and lacks a portion of them. Among more than 110,000 clones listed, about 91% were seen once. General study results and limits: Close to half of all spike-specific TCRs reportedly target regions of the variants that are unmutated. Across spike, vaccine-associated CD4 TCRs were found, dominant at 160-218 and 743-854.

This TCR was recovered from an adult who received the AZD1222 COVID-19 vaccine. The sample here was peripheral blood, taken 28 days after the second AZD1222 dose.

The CDR3 DNA reads TGTGCCATCAGCCCGACAGGTGGGCCTGGCTACACCTTC. Its protein product is CAISPTGGPGYTF. This rearrangement joins TRBV10-3 to TRBJ1-2, with D maybe TRBD1 (6 bases). This CDR3 region has 13 residues. V lost 6 bases to trimming and J lost 7 bases, with 15 bases between them. Germline V gene lookup returns CDR1 ENHRY and CDR2 SYGVKD.